This T cell receptor (beta chain) was obtained from a study of blood T cell repertoires in COVID-19. Study-wide background: Acute and convalescent COVID-19 samples came from the United States, Italy and Spain.

Source study methods: Estimates of nucleated cell counts were drawn from the amplification of reference gene primers. Method: immunoSEQ multiplex PCR; TCRdb's copy keeps in-frame clones and lacks some. The V and J calls and clone size come from that table; D and trimming were worked out from the DNA. The table has a few hundred thousand clones, around 90% seen once; the top ten hold around 10%. Participants reported their clinical history, and cohort assignment relied on those reports. Either two negative PCRs, clearance, or symptom resolution qualified Cohort 3 donors as recovered. Germline trimming cut 4 bases from V and 11 bases from J; bases unmatched to any gene: 7. Germline-derived CDR1 and CDR2 are LGHDT and YNNKEL (reference sequence). The CDR3 runs 12 residues. This clone has just a few counts.

The receptor was isolated from a woman between 18 and 29 years old who had recovered from COVID-19. Sequenced input: PBMCs or T cells enriched from blood (not recorded which). J is TRBJ1-1 and V is TRBV3-1 (or the pseudogene TRBV3-2); 7 bases are shared with TRBD1. CDR3 amino acids: CASSPRTGVAFF. CDR3 sequence (DNA): TGTGCCAGCAGCCCCCGAACAGGGGTGGCTTTCTTT.